This TCR beta chain originates from a study of T cell clonotyping in hematopoietic cell transplantation. This clone was found once. No antigen is known for it. Study outcomes and limitations: After transplant, recipient diversity fell while pathologically expanded clonotypes grew through day 180. CD4 and CD8 repertoire contributions could not be separated without sorting.

The method was immunoSEQ multiplex PCR; TCRdb's version includes in-frame clones alone and lacks a portion of them. The table includes nearly 70,000 clones, about 94% detected once. The germline gives CDR1 WSHSY, CDR2 SAAADI. CDR3 length: 12 residues. V lost 2 bases to trimming and J lost 14 bases, with 13 bases between them. The receptor was isolated from a man aged 50 to 59 in good health. Some clones in this sample may be carry-over from other donors' samples. The chain couples TRBV10-2 to TRBJ2-1; D is possibly TRBD1 or TRBD2 (5 bases each). Sequencing input: peripheral blood mononuclear cells. The CDR3 region is CASSEVGTREFF. The CDR3 nucleotides read TGCGCCAGCAGTGAGGTTGGGACGAGGGAGTTCTTC.